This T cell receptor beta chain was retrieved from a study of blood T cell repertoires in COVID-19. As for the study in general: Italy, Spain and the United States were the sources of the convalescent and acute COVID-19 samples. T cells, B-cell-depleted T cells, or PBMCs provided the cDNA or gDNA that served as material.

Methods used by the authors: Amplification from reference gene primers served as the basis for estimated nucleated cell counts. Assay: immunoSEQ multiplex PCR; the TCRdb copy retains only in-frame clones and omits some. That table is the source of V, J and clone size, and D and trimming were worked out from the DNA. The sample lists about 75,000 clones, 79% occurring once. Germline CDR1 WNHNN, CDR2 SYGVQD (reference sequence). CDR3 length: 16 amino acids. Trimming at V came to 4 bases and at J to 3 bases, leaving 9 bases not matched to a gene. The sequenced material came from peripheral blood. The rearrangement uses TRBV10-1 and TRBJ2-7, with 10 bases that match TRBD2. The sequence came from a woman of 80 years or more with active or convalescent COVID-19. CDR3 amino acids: CASSGKAGGQGYEQYF. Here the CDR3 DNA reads TGCGCCAGCAGTGGGAAAGCGGGGGGGCAAGGCTACGAGCAGTACTTC.